This TCR beta chain was observed in a study of OX40 agonist ivuxolimab in advanced cancers. As for this clone: The antigen is unknown.

The J segment lost 8 bases and the V segment lost 0 bases, leaving 6 bases of the junction unmatched. Per the germline V gene, CDR1 is SGHNT and CDR2 is YYREEE (reference sequence). This CDR3 has 15 residues. Measured with immunoSEQ multiplex PCR; TCRdb has only the in-frame clones, and not every one. The table has fewer than 100,000 clones, approximately 92% seen once. Study-level points and caveats: People who partly responded at 0.1-3.0 mg/kg had some of the least clonal expansion seen.

If patients had autoimmune disease history or systemic immunosuppression, they were excluded. Material: CD4+ or CD8+ T cells sorted from blood, obtained in a trial of the OX40 agonist ivuxolimab. The receptor comes from an adult with an advanced solid tumor such as melanoma, head and neck, liver or kidney cancer. The chain links TRBV5-4 to TRBJ2-1, with 9 nucleotides matching TRBD2. CDR3 DNA sequence: TGTGCCAGCAGCTTGGAGGCAGCGGGAGGCCATGAGCAGTTCTTC. This codes for CASSLEAAGGHEQFF.